The table lists the clone carrying this TCR beta chain with many counts. As yet, its antigen is unknown. Germline CDR1 reads SNHLY; CDR2 reads FYNNEI. The CDR3 totals 15 residues. Trimming took 3 bases from V and 9 from J, leaving 15 bases between them. The source of the sample is a study of Graves' ophthalmopathy and Graves' hyperthyroidism. Points from the study as a whole: Among thyroid clonotypes expanded above 0.001 frequency, most also appeared in blood.

Amplification of the TCR beta CDR3 regions used RNA transcripts (as template). RT-PCR with HTBI primers came first, then second-round multiplex PCR. TCRdb itself ran the multiplex PCR reads through MiXCR, one entry per CDR3 protein. The sample includes about 740,000 distinct CDR3 sequences, roughly 41% of them seen just once. This chain uses TRBV2 with TRBJ1-6, with D possibly being TRBD1 (6 bases). The receptor comes from an adult man with Graves' ophthalmopathy. The sample comprised peripheral blood. The CDR3 loop is CASSETTGAGSPLHF. CDR3 in DNA: TGTGCCAGCAGTGAGACGACAGGTGCTGGTTCACCCCTCCACTTT.